Below, one T cell receptor beta chain is given with its context. It has no known antigen specificity. No base qualities exist here, and no much larger clone lies one base off it. Each collaborating institution followed its own protocols to collect whole blood in K2EDTA tubes. For TCRbeta analysis, collaborators shipped samples as frozen whole blood, isolated PBMCs, or DNA extracted from either of those sample types. The immunoSEQ Assay, a bias-controlled multiplex PCR, was used to amplify TCRbeta CDR3 regions from genomic DNA. The authors' analysis ran thus. The number of nucleated cells in each sample was estimated from the amplification of reference gene primers within the assay. To quantify the absolute abundance of each unique TCRbeta CDR3 rearrangement, sequence reads were collapsed and filtered. For each sample, productive Simpson clonality was calculated as the square root of Simpson's diversity index across productive rearrangements. As stored in TCRdb, this immuneACCESS dataset retains in-frame rearrangements with V and J assigned. A fraction of the clones does not appear; measured against another copy, unresolved V genes explain less than half of the discrepancy, and the remainder lacks a known reason. The DNA gave D and trimming, while V, J and clone size come from that table. The sample table shows around 180,000 clones, and over 65% are seen once. The ten most abundant clones make up around 3% of the sample.

The data were taken from a study of blood T cell repertoires in COVID-19 (dated by TCRdb to between 2020 and 2021). The study in broad terms: Samples from collaborators originated in the United States, Italy and Spain and spanned both the acute and convalescent phases of COVID-19. The sample metadata nearly always contained a de-identified subject ID, COVID-19 status, age in years and sex. Where HLA class I and class II types were available, the types were taken from metadata supplied by the sample provider, not from assay-based typing. Deeply sampled blood TCRbeta repertoires from subjects exposed to, actively infected with, or recovered from COVID-19 were included in the dataset. The prospective study material was composed of cDNA or gDNA derived from T cells, B-cell-depleted T cells, or PBMCs. A freely available public database, intended as a resource for researchers studying the immune response to SARS-CoV-2, is where the repertoires were released. Samples came from the ongoing ImmuneRACE study (first 160 participants) plus 1,254 subjects from 6 global collaborators.

Overall results and qualifications from the work: The amount of clinical and demographic metadata varied by source and participant and was provided uncurated.

Per the germline V gene, ENHRY is the CDR1 and SYGVKD is the CDR2. V is pruned by 1 base and J by 9 bases, leaving 7 bases of the junction without a gene match. Inclusive of the bounding cysteine and phenylalanine, the CDR3 is 15 residues long. Only the CDR3 DNA is retained, 45 bases long and in frame from the first base. The sequencing sample was made of peripheral blood. The receptor's source is a woman older than 75 with acute or convalescent COVID-19. In this chain, TRBV10-3 is recombined with TRBJ2-1; TRBD2 fits 9 bases in the junction. CDR3 loop: CAISEFSGSRGEQFF. At the DNA level, the sequence is TGTGCCATCAGTGAGTTTAGCGGGAGCAGGGGTGAGCAGTTCTTC.